The present T cell receptor (beta chain) was sequenced within a study of cytomegalovirus exposure and HLA in healthy donors. About this clone itself: Its target is not known.

The PCR contained 60 Vbeta and 13 Jbeta primers. TCRdb's copy holds only in-frame clones and misses some; the assay was immunoSEQ multiplex PCR. The table lists around 150,000 clones, about 75% of them singletons, with about 11% in the top ten. This CDR3 has 15 residues. Germline values: CDR1 SGHKS, CDR2 YYEKEE (reference sequence). J lost 8 bases, V lost 2 bases, and 7 bases had no gene match. Study-wide results and limits: Both high specificity and high sensitivity reportedly marked the classifier's diagnosis of cytomegalovirus status.

This clonotype originated in a man aged 18 to 29 in good health and CMV-seropositive. The sequenced sample was PBMCs. The rearrangement joins TRBV5-5 to TRBJ1-4; 9 bases are shared with TRBD1. The chain's CDR3 is CASSLTGGAREKLFF. CDR3 sequence (DNA): TGTGCCAGCAGCTTAACAGGGGGCGCTCGGGAAAAACTGTTTTTT. Looking up the rest from reference TRBV5-5 and TRBJ1-4 gives the full variable domain: DAGVTQSPTHLIKTRGQQVTLRCSPISGHKSVSWYQQVLGQGPQFIFQYYEKEERGRGNFPDRFSARQFPNYSSELNVNALLLGDSALYLCASSLTGGAREKLFFGSGTQLSVL.